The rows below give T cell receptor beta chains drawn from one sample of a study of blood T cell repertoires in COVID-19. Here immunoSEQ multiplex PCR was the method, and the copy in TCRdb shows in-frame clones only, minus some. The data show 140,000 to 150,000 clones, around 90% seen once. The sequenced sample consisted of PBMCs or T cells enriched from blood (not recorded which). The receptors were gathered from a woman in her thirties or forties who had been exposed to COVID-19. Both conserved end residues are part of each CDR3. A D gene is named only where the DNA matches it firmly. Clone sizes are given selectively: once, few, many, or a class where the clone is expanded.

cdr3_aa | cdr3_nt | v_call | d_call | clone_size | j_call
CASSLGQLYGYTF | TGTGCCAGCAGTTTAGGGCAGCTCTATGGCTACACCTTC | TRBV28 | NA | NA | TRBJ1-2
CASSPRTAGGNEQFF | TGTGCCAGTAGCCCCCGGACAGCGGGGGGCAATGAGCAGTTCTTC | TRBV19 | TRBD2 | NA | TRBJ2-1
CASSGAGRGGQFF | TGCGCCAGCAGTGGAGCAGGGCGAGGTGGGCAGTTCTTC | TRBV10-2 | NA | NA | TRBJ2-1
CASGLTPSSGGLGNTIYF | TGTGCTAGTGGTTTGACCCCCTCAAGCGGGGGCCTTGGAAACACCATATATTTT | TRBV12-5 | NA | few | TRBJ1-3
CASSLSPGLTYEQYF | TGCGCCAGCAGCTTGTCGCCGGGACTAACCTACGAGCAGTACTTC | TRBV5-1 | TRBD2 | NA | TRBJ2-7
CASSVEGQGHTEAFF | TGTGCCAGCAGCGTAGAGGGACAGGGGCACACTGAAGCTTTCTTT | TRBV9 | TRBD1 | NA | TRBJ1-1
CASSVYLQGNEAFF | TGTGCCAGCAGCGTATACTTACAGGGGAATGAAGCTTTCTTT | TRBV9 | TRBD1 | NA | TRBJ1-1
CASSLGIQVYGYTF | TGTGCCAGCAGCTTAGGTATACAGGTCTATGGCTACACCTTC | TRBV7-8 | NA | NA | TRBJ1-2
CASSQDWGERGAFF | TGTGCCAGCAGCCAAGATTGGGGAGAACGCGGTGCTTTCTTT | TRBV3-1/TRBV3-2 | NA | NA | TRBJ1-1
CASSRAETGQPQHF | TGTGCCAGCAGCCGAGCGGAGACCGGTCAGCCCCAGCATTTT | TRBV7-9 | NA | NA | TRBJ1-5
CASGLAEYEQYF | TGTGCCAGCGGACTAGCGGAATACGAGCAGTACTTC | TRBV12-3/TRBV12-4 | TRBD2 | NA | TRBJ2-7
CASSGGLVNEQFF | TGTGCCAGTAGTGGGGGACTCGTCAATGAGCAGTTCTTC | TRBV19 | NA | NA | TRBJ2-1
CASSPRDRGYTGELFF | TGTGCCAGCAGCCCCCGGGACAGGGGATACACCGGGGAGCTGTTTTTT | TRBV6-2/TRBV6-3 | TRBD1 | NA | TRBJ2-2
CASSSGAGAGPEAFF | TGTGCCAGCTCATCAGGTGCGGGGGCCGGCCCTGAAGCTTTCTTT | TRBV18 | NA | NA | TRBJ1-1
CASSFWGGASYGYTF | TGTGCCAGCAGTTTTTGGGGGGGCGCGAGCTATGGCTACACCTTC | TRBV28 | NA | NA | TRBJ1-2
CASSGRTGGSVYGYTF | TGTGCCAGCAGCGGCAGGACAGGGGGCAGCGTCTATGGCTACACCTTC | TRBV9 | TRBD1 | once | TRBJ1-2
CATSRLVGGRDNEKLFF | TGTGCCACCAGCAGATTAGTCGGAGGGCGGGATAATGAAAAACTGTTTTTT | TRBV15 | NA | NA | TRBJ1-4
CASSFPTGGSAYTF | TGCGCCAGCAGCTTCCCGACAGGGGGATCGGCCTACACCTTC | TRBV5-1 | TRBD1 | NA | TRBJ1-2
CASSFFPVYEQYF | TGCGCCAGCAGCTTTTTTCCGGTCTACGAGCAGTACTTC | TRBV5-1 | NA | NA | TRBJ2-7
CASSVGTGRGAPDTQYF | TGTGCCAGCAGCGTAGGAACGGGGCGGGGGGCCCCAGATACGCAGTATTTT | TRBV9 | TRBD2 | NA | TRBJ2-3
CASSPRAGGLNTGELFF | TGTGCCAGCAGCCCAAGGGCGGGGGGGCTGAACACCGGGGAGCTGTTTTTT | TRBV27 | TRBD2 | NA | TRBJ2-2